This TCR beta chain was recorded in a study of blood T cells in healthy people across ages (dated by TCRdb to between 2014 and 2017). With regard to the full study: In model experiments, template switching captured about one uniquely barcoded TCR beta cDNA molecule for every two T cells. To avoid experimental bias, donors of different ages were spread randomly across the sequencing lanes. The donors were divided into four age groups: young (average 16 years), middle-aged (under 40), aged (about 60) and long-lived (roughly 82). For two donors (one aged 18 to 29 and one aged 80 or older), the study analyzed two additional independent replicas of 1 million unique cDNA reads from the same blood draw. Age-related changes in TCR beta repertoire diversity were measured in the study by deep sequencing normalized with unique cDNA molecular identifiers. General findings and caveats noted by the study authors: Donor CMV infection status was unknown, potentially confounding age-related changes in expanded clonotypes. There was a strong correlation between observed TCR beta diversity and the percentage of naive T cells measured by flow cytometry. Conclusive comparison of naive and antigen-experienced compartments was prevented by the profiling of bulk unsorted PBMCs. Compared with the aged group, the long-lived group had more naive CD4+ T cells, fewer expanded clones and increased TCR diversity, a pattern suggesting age selection. Estimates of total diversity based on one million sequenced T cells were regarded as lower bounds and as underestimates. Observed TCR beta diversity per million T cells fell roughly linearly with age, and a significant reduction was already apparent by age around 40.

Systemically healthy Caucasian individuals from Russia, around 39 in total and aged about 6 to 90 years, were included as donors. Ten milliliters of peripheral blood were drawn from each donor into EDTA-treated Vacutainer tubes. Ficoll-Paque density-gradient centrifugation was used to isolate PBMCs, with at least 6 million per sample. Trizol reagent was used to extract total RNA from the PBMCs, yielding at least 5.5 micrograms per sample. For every donor, an aliquot of PBMCs went through flow cytometry to measure the percentages of naive CD45RAhigh/CD27high T cells. Preparation of the library involved 5' RACE. Reads for this sample came from an Illumina HiSeq 2500. A second roughly 6 to 12 cycle PCR used a sample-barcoded 5' primer and a J-beta primer mix. Each TCR beta cDNA molecule received a unique molecular identifier from a template-switch 5' adaptor carrying 12 random nucleotides. Each sample yielded at least 2.5 million CDR3-containing paired-end reads. First-strand cDNA synthesis was performed from all RNA using the Mint cDNA synthesis kit, with priming by a TRBC-specific oligonucleotide. Following uracil-DNA glycosylase treatment, all cDNA underwent a first 18-cycle PCR with the universal primers M1SS and BC2_uni_R. As for the authors' bioinformatics: For normalization, 1 million high-quality reads, each with a distinct molecular identifier, were randomly selected from each sample. Reads sharing molecular identifiers were discarded rather than binned into consensus sequences. MiTCR, set to a Q25 quality threshold and the strictest error-elimination algorithm, was used for CDR3 identification, clonotype clustering and error correction. A nonparametric unseen species model using Euler transformation provided a lower-bound estimate of total TCR beta diversity. TCRdb took the public reads, trimmed them with fastp at Q25, ran MiXCR for clone calling and kept in-frame beta chains. All rows with the same CDR3 protein become a single entry with the most common DNA and genes. TCRdb, not the original authors, processed these V and J calls. The sample table contains about 1 million distinct CDR3 sequences; only one count was recorded for 35% to 55% of them. Together, the top ten hold approximately 17% of the sample.

The CDR3 holds 17 amino acids from the cysteine to the phenylalanine. Of the read, only the CDR3 DNA is kept; its 51 bases are in frame from base 1. Trimming removed 0 bases from V and 0 bases from J; the gene matches leave 9 bases unexplained. CDR1 and CDR2, looked up from the germline V gene, are SGDLS and YYNGEE. About this clonotype itself: Its antigen target is currently unknown. No base-level quality is on record; no much larger clone is a single base apart.

Specimen: blood. This chain joins TRBV9 to TRBJ2-7; 7 nucleotides in the junction match TRBD2. This TCR derives from a woman aged 60-70 years in good health. The CDR3 corresponds to CASSVALLGGGSYEQYF. The nucleotide sequence is given as TGTGCCAGCAGCGTAGCCCTTCTTGGCGGGGGCTCCTACGAGCAGTACTTC.